This T cell receptor (beta chain) was sequenced for a study of OX40 agonist ivuxolimab in advanced cancers. About the study as a whole: The costimulatory receptor OX40 (CD134) was targeted by ivuxolimab, a fully human IgG2 agonistic monoclonal antibody. Intravenous ivuxolimab was administered to patients every 2 weeks at six dose levels: 0.01, 0.1, 0.3, 1.5, 3 and 10 mg/kg. In the dose-escalation cohort, 82.7% of patients were male, and the mean age was approximately 60 years, with a range of 23 to 79. Peripheral TCRbeta sequencing aimed to test whether ivuxolimab altered TCR sequence diversity and caused clonal T-cell expansion. Partial responses occurred in three dose-escalation patients, of whom one had hepatocellular carcinoma and two had cutaneous melanoma. Prior anti-PD-1, anti-PD-L1 or anti-CTLA-4 therapy was permitted, and approximately 40% of dose-escalation patients had received checkpoint inhibitors. Of the roughly 54 dose-escalation patients, hepatocellular carcinoma was present in about 20, melanoma in some 15, renal cell carcinoma in 9 and head and neck cancer in 9. The paper reports the monotherapy dose-escalation portion (N of about 50 patients) of the phase I ivuxolimab trial. Beyond this particular receptor, the publication reports: In the 0.1-3.0 mg/kg groups, partial responders had among the lowest normalized peripheral clonal expansion, particularly in CD8+ T cells. At doses of 0.1 to 3.0 mg/kg, clonal expansion of both CD4+ and CD8+ T cells in blood was seen between baseline and week 6. Low levels of normalized T-cell clonal expansion were also seen in some nonresponding patients. After ivuxolimab, expanded clones were on average more numerous among CD8+ T cells than among CD4+ T cells. Which antigens the clonally expanded peripheral T cells were specific for was not determined.

A word on this clone: Its target antigen remains unknown. Base-call qualities are not available, and no considerably larger clone is one nucleotide away.

Patients with a history of autoimmune disease or receiving systemic immunosuppression were excluded from the trial. Peripheral blood for TCR sequencing was drawn from every dose cohort at baseline, at cycle 4 day 1 and at cycle 7 day 1. The samples were taken from a phase I, first-in-human, multicenter, open-label dose-escalation trial of ivuxolimab. Adults with locally advanced or metastatic melanoma, renal cell carcinoma, hepatocellular carcinoma or head and neck squamous cell carcinoma were enrolled in the trial. Before TCR sequencing, CD4+ T cells and CD8+ T cells from peripheral blood were sorted into separate populations. Reading the germline V gene (reference sequence) gives CDR1 MNHEY and CDR2 SMNVEV. The CDR3 measures 13 amino acids from cysteine to phenylalanine. Of all the DNA, just the CDR3 is kept, 39 bases in frame from base 1. Trimming at the junction amounts to 7 bases on V and 3 bases on J, and the germline ends lie 12 bases apart.

For sequencing of the TCRbeta CDR3 region, genomic DNA was extracted from the sorted cells. TCRbeta CDR3 regions were sequenced using the immunoSEQ Assay. TCRdb carries this immuneACCESS record with in-frame sequences only. Its versions omit some clonotypes, under half of them owing to an unresolved V gene in the studies checked, with the rest unexplained. The sample table shows some 57,000 clones, and 80% to 95% are seen once. The ten biggest clones cover 20% to 30% of the sample. The sequence joins TRBV27 to TRBJ1-2; the D gene assignment is ambiguous. The receptor was derived from an adult with an advanced solid tumor such as melanoma, head and neck, liver or kidney cancer. The source was CD4+ or CD8+ T cells sorted from blood, collected in a trial of the OX40 agonist ivuxolimab. The CDR3 loop reads CASMPLGDYGYTF. In nucleotide form, the sequence is TGTGCCAGCATGCCGCTCGGTGACTATGGCTACACCTTC.